These T cell receptor beta chains were read from a single sample in a study of beta chain features in type 1 diabetes. The table came from immunoSEQ multiplex PCR; TCRdb's copy has only in-frame clones and leaves some out. This sample carries 350,000 to 400,000 clones, about 14% of them seen once, and the ten largest clones take around 0.02%. Sequenced material: naive CD4+ T cells from blood. These receptors came from a woman between 18 and 29 years old in good health. The CDR3 runs from the conserved cysteine through the conserved F or W. Fields, in order: J gene, V gene, clone size, D gene, CDR3 DNA, CDR3 protein. A D gene is named only where the DNA matches it firmly. Some rows mark clone size as missing; the rest say once, few, many or name a class of expanded clone.

TRBJ2-2,TRBV27,few,.,TGTGCCAGCAGTGATGTTCGTGGGAGGAACACCGGGGAGCTGTTTTTT,CASSDVRGRNTGELFF
TRBJ1-1,TRBV9,few,.,TGTGCCAGCAGCATAACGGCAGGGAACACTGAAGCTTTCTTT,CASSITAGNTEAFF
TRBJ2-2,TRBV29-1,few,TRBD1,TGCAGCGTGACGGGACAGTCTAATACCGGGGAGCTGTTTTTT,CSVTGQSNTGELFF
TRBJ2-2,TRBV5-1,.,.,TGCGCCAGCTCTCCCGGGGCAGGGGACACCGGGGAGCTGTTTTTT,CASSPGAGDTGELFF
TRBJ2-5,TRBV9,.,TRBD2,TGTGCCAGCAGCGTAGGGTATAGCGGGAGGGCCGAAGAGACCCAGTACTTC,CASSVGYSGRAEETQYF
TRBJ2-7,TRBV20-1,.,.,TGCAGTGCTGGGACTCTCAACGAGCAGTACTTC,CSAGTLNEQYF
TRBJ1-2,TRBV30,.,TRBD1,TGTGCCTGGAGTGTAAGGACAGGGTTGCATGGCTACACCTTC,CAWSVRTGLHGYTF
TRBJ2-5,TRBV7-3,.,TRBD1,TGTGCCAGCAGCTTAATGGGACAGCAAGAGACCCAGTACTTC,CASSLMGQQETQYF
TRBJ1-1,TRBV9,few,.,TGTGCCAGCAGCCTCCTCCCCGACAAGAACACTGAAGCTTTCTTT,CASSLLPDKNTEAFF
TRBJ2-6,TRBV18,once,.,TGTGCCAGCTCACCAACGGCAGGGTCTGGGGCCAACGTCCTGACTTTC,CASSPTAGSGANVLTF
TRBJ2-5,TRBV29-1,few,.,TGCAGCGTTGAGGGGACTGGAGAGACCCAGTACTTC,CSVEGTGETQYF
TRBJ2-7,TRBV7-3,few,.,TGTGCCAGCAGCTTAGGCGGGTCTACCTACGAGCAGTACTTC,CASSLGGSTYEQYF